The 4 T cell receptor beta chains presented below share a single source sample, sequenced in a study of cytomegalovirus exposure and HLA in healthy donors. Primers: 60 Vbeta forward and 13 Jbeta reverse. Sequenced by immunoSEQ multiplex PCR; TCRdb stores in-frame clones only, minus some. This table holds 150,000 to 200,000 clones, around 80% found once. Source material: PBMCs. These receptors came from a male donor in good health and CMV-seronegative.

This chain connects TRBV9 to TRBJ2-1; D is unclear. The CDR3 length is 15 residues. Germline values: CDR1 SGDLS, CDR2 YYNGEE. The ends were cut back, 3 bases at V and 5 bases at J, with 15 bases in the middle. CDR3 nucleotide sequence: TGTGCCAGCAGCGCCCGTAGAGGATCAGACAATGAGCAGTTCTTC. Translation: CASSARRGSDNEQFF.

V gene TRBV6-6 combines with J gene TRBJ1-1; TRBD1 matches 8 bases. Germline V CDR1 and CDR2: MNHNY, SVGAGI (reference sequence). V dropped 7 bases and J dropped 6; count of bases not matched to a gene: 10. The CDR3 runs to 14 residues. Here the CDR3 reads CASTVQGVAAEAFF. As DNA, the CDR3 is TGTGCCAGCACTGTACAGGGGGTGGCGGCTGAAGCTTTCTTT.

The chain links TRBV6-1 to TRBJ2-5; D ambiguous. The DNA end is a closer match to TRBJ2-7, so the J assignment may be wrong. This CDR3 is 11 amino acids long. CDR1 MNHNS and CDR2 SASEGT come from the germline V gene. In DNA, the CDR3 is TGTGCCACCCGACGGAACTACGAGCAGTACTTC. It encodes CATRRNYEQYF.

This rearrangement joins TRBV11-2 to TRBJ2-7; D might be TRBD1 (5 bases). The CDR3 has 14 residues. Germline CDR1 reads SGHAT; CDR2 reads FQNNGV. V was trimmed by 3 bases and J by 4 bases, leaving 13 bases between them. CDR3 DNA sequence: TGTGCCAGCAGCTTCCCCTTTGGGGCATACGAGCAGTACTTC. This gives the protein CASSFPFGAYEQYF.